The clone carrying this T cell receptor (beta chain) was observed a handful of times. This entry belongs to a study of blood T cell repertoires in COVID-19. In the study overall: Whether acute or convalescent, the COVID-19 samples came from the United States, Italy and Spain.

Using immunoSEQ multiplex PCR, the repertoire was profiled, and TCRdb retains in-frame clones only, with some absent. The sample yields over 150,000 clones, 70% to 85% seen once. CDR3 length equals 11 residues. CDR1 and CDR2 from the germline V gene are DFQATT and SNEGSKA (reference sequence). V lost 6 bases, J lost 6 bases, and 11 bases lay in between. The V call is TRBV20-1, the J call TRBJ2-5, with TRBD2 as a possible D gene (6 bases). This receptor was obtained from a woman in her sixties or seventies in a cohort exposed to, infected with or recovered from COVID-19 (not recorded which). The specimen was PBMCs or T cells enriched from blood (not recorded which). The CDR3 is CSAGRGQTQYF. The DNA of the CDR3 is TGCAGTGCCGGGAGAGGACAGACCCAGTACTTC.